These 26 T cell receptor beta chains were sequenced from one sample in a study of blood T cell repertoires in COVID-19. The repertoire was sequenced with immunoSEQ multiplex PCR; TCRdb's copy has only in-frame clones and lacks some. The sample shows over 7,000 clones, less than 90% of them seen only once. Sequencing was carried out using peripheral blood. These receptors all stem from a human donor in a cohort sampled during active COVID-19.

The chain joins TRBV6-5 to TRBJ1-5; no definite D call. The CDR3 extends over 15 amino acids. The ends were cut back, 0 bases at V and 4 bases at J, with 10 bases in the middle. Germline CDR1 MNHEY, CDR2 SVGAGI. CDR3 protein: CASSYSRAGNQPQHF. DNA of the CDR3: TGTGCCAGCAGTTACTCCCGGGCGGGAAATCAGCCCCAGCATTTT.

The CDR3 DNA reads TGTGCCAGCAGTTTACGGGGATCAGCCGCCTACGAGCAGTACTTC. This translates into CASSLRGSAAYEQYF. This chain connects TRBV28 to TRBJ2-7, with D possibly matching TRBD2 (5 bases). Trimming left V 2 bases short and J 2 bases short, with 13 bases between. CDR1 is MDHEN, CDR2 SYDVKM, per germline. The CDR3 runs 15 residues.

This chain connects TRBV19 to TRBJ2-7, with 8 bases identical to TRBD1. Germline V lookup: CDR1 LNHDA, CDR2 SQIVND (reference sequence). After removal of 4 bases from V and 2 bases from J, the junction contained 7 bases not matched to a gene. This CDR3 comprises 15 residues. CDR3 nucleotides: TGTGCCAGTAGTAAATCGGGACAGGCAACCTACGAGCAGTACTTC. Residues: CASSKSGQATYEQYF.

V gene TRBV5-5 combines with J gene TRBJ2-3; 10 bases are a match to TRBD2. The CDR3 runs to 16 residues. CDR1 and CDR2 from the germline V gene are SGHKS and YYEKEE (reference sequence). V trimming: 5 bases; J trimming: 5 bases; junction bases outside the gene matches: 11. The CDR3 DNA follows: TGTGCCAGCAGGGTCGCCCAGCGGGGGGGGCAAGATACGCAGTATTTT. It is translated as CASRVAQRGGQDTQYF.

This clone has only one observation. J is TRBJ2-1 and V is TRBV7-8; 7 positions agree with TRBD2. The CDR3 is 17 residues long. The V segment lost 1 base and the J segment 0 bases; nucleotides outside the gene matches: 6. From germline, CDR1 is SGHVS and CDR2 FQNEAQ. The DNA of the CDR3 is TGTGCCAGCAGCTTAGGAAGCGGGGTCCGCTCCTACAATGAGCAGTTCTTC. Translated, it gives CASSLGSGVRSYNEQFF.

J is TRBJ2-7 and V is TRBV2; 12 bases agree with TRBD2. The germline gives CDR1 SNHLY, CDR2 FYNNEI. The CDR3 length is 14 residues. With 8 bases clipped from V and 4 bases from J, the junction kept 6 bases outside the gene matches. CDR3: CASRLAGGLYEQYF. As DNA, the CDR3 is TGTGCCAGCCGGCTAGCGGGGGGGCTGTACGAGCAGTACTTC.

The chain couples TRBV19 to TRBJ2-3; weak D call: TRBD2 (6 bases). The germline V gene has CDR1 LNHDA and CDR2 SQIVND (reference sequence). Trimming shortened V by 6 bases and J by 4 bases, and 14 bases separated the two germline ends. There are 14 residues in the CDR3. The CDR3 DNA is TGTGCCAGTAGGGCATCGGGGACTGCAGATACGCAGTATTTT. Translated: CASRASGTADTQYF.

The V call is TRBV19, the J call TRBJ2-1; possibly TRBD1 for D (5 bases). V lost 6 bases, J lost 6 bases, and 18 bases lay in between. The V gene's germline CDR1 is LNHDA and CDR2 SQIVND (reference sequence). This CDR3 is 15 amino acids long. CDR3 residues: CASSGSGRRGNEQFF. The CDR3 region has the DNA TGTGCCAGTAGCGGATCCGGGCGAAGGGGCAATGAGCAGTTCTTC.

This clone appeared a single time. V and J are TRBV4-3 and TRBJ1-2; TRBD1 matches at 8 bases. The trim removed 0 bases at V and 8 bases at J, leaving 8 bases unmatched. CDR3 length equals 15 residues. From germline, CDR1 is LGHNA and CDR2 YSLEER. The CDR3 sequence: CASSQDIGQGGGYTF. The CDR3 nucleotides are TGCGCCAGCAGCCAAGATATCGGACAGGGTGGCGGCTACACCTTC.

The rearrangement uses TRBV11-3 and TRBJ1-1; D remains ambiguous. CDR3 length: 13 amino acids. The germline V gene has CDR1 SGHNT and CDR2 YENEEA. V was pared by 4 bases and J by 1 base, with 7 bases between. Written as DNA, the CDR3 is TGTGCCAGCAGCTCCCTAACGAACACTGAAGCTTTCTTT. Residues: CASSSLTNTEAFF.

This clone was seen once. The chain couples TRBV5-6 to TRBJ1-2; 9 nucleotides align to TRBD1. Germline V gene lookup returns CDR1 SGHDT and CDR2 YYEEEE. The V and J ends lost 4 bases and 3 bases, in that order; junction bases with no gene match: 7. The CDR3 has 15 amino acids. DNA of the CDR3: TGTGCCAGCAGCGGGGGGACAGGGCACTACTATGGCTACACCTTC. This translates into CASSGGTGHYYGYTF. The full variable domain, rest sourced from reference TRBV5-6 and TRBJ1-2, is DAGVTQSPTHLIKTRGQQVTLRCSPKSGHDTVSWYQQALGQGPQFIFQYYEEEERQRGNFPDRFSGHQFPNYSSELNVNALLLGDSALYLCASSGGTGHYYGYTFGSGTRLTVV.

The chain uses TRBV11-3 and TRBJ2-7; 7 bases fit TRBD2. The CDR3 contains 14 residues. Germline assignment: CDR1 SGHNT and CDR2 YENEEA. The V and J ends lost 5 bases and 2 bases, in that order; junction bases with no gene match: 6. CDR3 sequence reads: CASSRASGTYEQYF. The CDR3, as DNA: TGTGCCAGCAGCCGCGCTAGCGGTACCTACGAGCAGTACTTC. The full variable domain, with the rest looked up from reference TRBV11-3 and TRBJ2-7, is EAGVVQSPRYKIIEKKQPVAFWCNPISGHNTLYWYLQNLGQGPELLIRYENEEAVDDSQLPKDRFSAERLKGVDSTLKIQPAELGDSAVYLCASSRASGTYEQYFGPGTRLTVT.

The chain combines TRBV7-2 with TRBJ2-5; no definite D call. The V gene lost 1 base and the J gene lost 5 bases, with 14 bases spanning the gap. CDR1 SGHTA and CDR2 FQGNSA come from the germline V gene. The CDR3 extends over 15 amino acids. CDR3 residues: CASSLVITTGETQYF. DNA for the CDR3: TGTGCCAGCAGCTTAGTGATTACCACCGGGGAGACCCAGTACTTC.

This clone was recorded a few times. The V gene is TRBV6-6, the J gene TRBJ2-7; no reliable D call. From germline, CDR1 is MNHNY and CDR2 SVGAGI (reference sequence). The V end lost 2 bases, the J end lost 3 bases, and 5 bases lay between the germline ends. The CDR3 runs to 12 residues. The CDR3 DNA sequence: TGTGCCAGCAGTTACCAGTACTACGAGCAGTACTTC. Translating it yields CASSYQYYEQYF.

This chain links TRBV6-1 with TRBJ2-1; tentative D call: TRBD1 (5 bases). The CDR3 is 14 residues long. Trimming removed 1 base at V and 6 bases at J, with 10 bases between. Per germline, CDR1 MNHNS and CDR2 SASEGT. The CDR3 is CASSEESRANEQFF. For the CDR3, the DNA is TGTGCCAGCAGTGAAGAATCCAGGGCCAATGAGCAGTTCTTC.

The V gene is TRBV28, the J gene TRBJ2-7; 13 bases align to TRBD2. CDR1 MDHEN and CDR2 SYDVKM come from the germline V gene. The CDR3 covers 15 residues. V lost 5 bases, J lost 3 bases, and 4 bases stayed unmatched. Here the CDR3 reads CASSRLAGGHYEQYF. CDR3 in DNA: TGTGCCAGCAGTCGACTAGCGGGGGGCCACTACGAGCAGTACTTC.

The rearrangement joins TRBV11-2 to TRBJ2-1; 7 bases are a match to TRBD2. Losses at the gene ends were 10 bases for V and 6 bases for J; bases not matched to a gene: 12. The CDR3 is made up of 14 amino acids. Germline V gives CDR1 SGHAT, CDR2 FQNNGV. The CDR3 DNA follows: TGTGCCACCCCGAGGCGCGGGGGACCCAATGAGCAGTTCTTC. Protein product: CATPRRGGPNEQFF. The full variable domain, completed using reference TRBV11-2 and TRBJ2-1, is EAGVAQSPRYKIIEKRQSVAFWCNPISGHATLYWYQQILGQGPKLLIQFQNNGVVDDSQLPKDRFSAERLKGVDSTLKIQPAKLEDSAVYLCATPRRGGPNEQFFGPGTRLTVL.

The chain joins TRBV19 to TRBJ1-1, with 7 bases lining up with TRBD1. The CDR3 is 14 residues long. Trimming at V came to 5 bases and at J to 1 base, leaving 4 bases not matched to a gene. CDR1 LNHDA and CDR2 SQIVND come from the germline V gene (reference sequence). CDR3 residues: CASSPRDRNTEAFF. CDR3 in DNA: TGTGCCAGTAGTCCCCGGGACAGGAACACTGAAGCTTTCTTT.

This clone was observed a handful of times. The chain combines TRBV15 with TRBJ2-7; tentatively, D is TRBD2 (5 bases). The CDR3 length is 14 residues. Germline CDR1 and CDR2: LNHNV and YYDKDF (reference sequence). Trimming removed 1 base from V and 2 bases from J, with 9 bases in between. CDR3 amino acids: CATSRVEGPYEQYF. In nucleotides, the CDR3 is TGTGCCACCAGCAGAGTTGAGGGTCCCTACGAGCAGTACTTC.

The genes are TRBV5-5 and TRBJ2-7; 9 bases are shared with TRBD2. This CDR3 is built from 15 residues. Germline CDR1 is SGHKS and CDR2 is YYEKEE (reference sequence). Losses at the gene ends were 1 base for V and 9 bases for J; bases not matched to a gene: 11. The CDR3 here is CASSLSSGVNRGQYF. The CDR3 DNA is TGTGCCAGCAGCTTGTCTAGCGGGGTGAATAGGGGGCAGTACTTC. Complete variable domain (other parts from reference TRBV5-5 and TRBJ2-7): DAGVTQSPTHLIKTRGQQVTLRCSPISGHKSVSWYQQVLGQGPQFIFQYYEKEERGRGNFPDRFSARQFPNYSSELNVNALLLGDSALYLCASSLSSGVNRGQYFGPGTRLTVT.

This clone has more than one count but fewer than ten. V and J are TRBV10-3 and TRBJ1-1; possibly TRBD1 for D (6 bases). The CDR3 runs to 13 residues. In germline, CDR1 is ENHRY, CDR2 SYGVKD. Trimming took off 7 bases at V and 1 base at J, with 10 bases between the two ends. The CDR3 sequence: CAITQGPNTEAFF. CDR3 in DNA: TGTGCCATCACCCAGGGGCCGAACACTGAAGCTTTCTTT.

This chain connects TRBV4-3 to TRBJ1-2, with a possible D match to TRBD1 (6 bases). CDR3 length: 15 amino acids. CDR1 LGHNA and CDR2 YSLEER come from the germline V gene. Between the trimmed V and J ends, which lost 0 bases and 9 bases, there was a span of 17 bases. DNA of the CDR3: TGCGCCAGCAGCCAAGACGCTGGACAGCGCGGGCGCTACACCTTC. Protein sequence: CASSQDAGQRGRYTF.

V and J are TRBV21-1 and TRBJ2-7; TRBD1, as called in the table, went unchecked against the DNA. TRBV21-1 is flagged as a pseudogene. The CDR3 contains 11 residues. The CDR3 DNA reads TGTGCCAGCAATTGGGCTTACGAGCAGTACTTC. It encodes CASNWAYEQYF.

The V gene is TRBV6-6, the J gene TRBJ2-7; D is perhaps TRBD1 (6 bases). The germline V gene has CDR1 MNHNY and CDR2 SVGAGI (reference sequence). Trimming pared 6 bases from V and 0 bases from J, leaving 12 bases between. This CDR3 has 14 amino acids. Here the CDR3 reads CASRTGTNSYEQYF. The CDR3 nucleotides are TGTGCCAGCAGGACCGGGACAAACTCCTACGAGCAGTACTTC.

This sequence joins TRBV30 and TRBJ2-1, with unresolved D. The V end lost 0 bases, the J end lost 2 bases, and 5 bases lay between the germline ends. Germline values: CDR1 GTSNPN, CDR2 SVGIG (reference sequence). The CDR3 is made up of 13 amino acids. The CDR3 sequence: CAWSVETYNEQFF. The DNA of the CDR3 is TGTGCCTGGAGTGTAGAGACCTACAATGAGCAGTTCTTC.

The gene calls are TRBV3-1 (or the pseudogene TRBV3-2) and TRBJ1-2; 8 nucleotides agree with TRBD1. With 6 bases clipped from V and 7 bases from J, the junction kept 7 bases outside the gene matches. Germline-derived CDR1 and CDR2 are LGHDT and YNNKEL (reference sequence). The CDR3 sequence is 13 residues long. This CDR3 reads CASSYGQGGGYTF. As DNA, the CDR3 is TGTGCCAGCAGTTATGGACAGGGAGGTGGCTACACCTTC.